This T cell receptor (beta chain) was recovered during a study of blood T cells in healthy people across ages. CDR3 length: 14 amino acids. In germline, CDR1 is MGHRA, CDR2 YSYEKL. The authors ran a second PCR of about 6 to 11 cycles using a sample-barcoded 5' primer and a J-beta primer mix. TCRdb passed the 5' RACE reads through MiXCR, listing each CDR3 protein once. Of over a million distinct CDR3 sequences detected, roughly 59% appear once; the ten largest clones hold 5% to 7%. Samples each yielded at least 5 micrograms of total RNA. This receptor was obtained from a man between 18 and 35 years old in good health. The chain recombines TRBV4-1 with TRBJ2-5; 9 nucleotides match TRBD1. Gene TRBJ2-7 matches the end of the DNA better, so the J call may be wrong. Sequencing used blood. The CDR3 DNA follows: TGCGCCAGCAGCCAACGGACAGGGGTCTCCGAGCAGTACTTC. This encodes CASSQRTGVSEQYF.